This T cell receptor beta chain was observed in a study of metastatic and nonmetastatic thyroid tumors. Overall study: Repertoires from malignant and benign thyroid patients were compared across blood and tumor or nodule tissue.

Per the germline V gene, CDR1 is MDHEN and CDR2 is SYDVKM. The CDR3 sequence is 18 residues long. Trimming removed 6 bases from V and 0 bases from J; junction bases left unmatched: 10. Concerning this clone itself: The sample has other DNA sequences that encode this CDR3 too.

In the authors' workflow: Between-group CDR3 differences, defined by clinicopathological status, yielded a distant-metastasis classifier for papillary thyroid cancer. TCRdb called clones again from the PCR reads with MiXCR. These V and J calls originate from TCRdb's pipeline instead of the authors' own analysis. The sample gives roughly 48,000 clones, roughly 18% of which show up once; approximately 3% is in the top ten. Each patient went into thyroid surgery without having received any treatment. This chain links TRBV28 with TRBJ2-6; 8 nucleotides match TRBD2. This receptor was obtained from a female donor with papillary thyroid cancer or a benign thyroid nodule (not recorded which). Some clones in this sample may be carry-over from other donors' samples. What was sequenced was blood. CDR3 in amino acids: CASSTGAGGSSGANVLTF. In nucleotides, the CDR3 is TGTGCCAGCAGCACCGGTGCGGGGGGCAGCTCTGGGGCCAACGTCCTGACTTTC.